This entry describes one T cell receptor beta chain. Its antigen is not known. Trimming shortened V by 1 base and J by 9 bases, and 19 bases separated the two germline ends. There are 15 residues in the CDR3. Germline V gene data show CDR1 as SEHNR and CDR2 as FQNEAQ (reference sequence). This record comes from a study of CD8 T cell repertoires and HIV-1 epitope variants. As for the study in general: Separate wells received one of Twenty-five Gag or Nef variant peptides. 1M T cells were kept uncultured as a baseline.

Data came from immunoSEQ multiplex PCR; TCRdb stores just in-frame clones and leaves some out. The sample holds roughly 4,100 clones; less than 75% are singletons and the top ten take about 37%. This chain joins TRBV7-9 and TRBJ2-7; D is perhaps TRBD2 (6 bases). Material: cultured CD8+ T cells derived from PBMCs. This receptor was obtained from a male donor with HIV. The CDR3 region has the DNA TGTGCCAGCAGCTTAGACGCGGGACCCGGAGCTGGGCAGTACTTC. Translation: CASSLDAGPGAGQYF.